This TCR beta chain was captured in a study of cytomegalovirus exposure and HLA in healthy donors. Overall study findings and caveats: Among TCR beta chains, those listed as cytomegalovirus-associated numbered about 160.

The PCR had 60 Vbeta and 13 Jbeta primers. Repertoires were generated with immunoSEQ multiplex PCR, while TCRdb's copy carries only in-frame clones and drops some. The table includes over 100,000 clones, roughly 82% detected once. With regard to this clone: Its antigen is as yet unknown.

Germline lookup yields CDR1 LNHDA and CDR2 SQIVND (reference sequence). Trimming left V 3 bases short and J 4 bases short, with 8 bases between. The CDR3 runs to 13 residues. This TCR came from a young woman in good health and CMV-seropositive. Sequenced sample: PBMCs. V and J are TRBV19 and TRBJ2-3; the D is unclear. CDR3: CASSIFTADTQYF. The CDR3 DNA follows: TGTGCCAGTAGTATTTTTACTGCAGATACGCAGTATTTT.